One sample yielded the 22 T cell receptor beta chains listed below, sequenced in a study of OX40 agonist ivuxolimab in advanced cancers. Sequencing was performed with immunoSEQ multiplex PCR; in TCRdb, only in-frame clones are kept and a portion is missing. Of 30,000 or so clones listed, over 90% are singletons. The source material was CD4+ or CD8+ T cells sorted from blood, sampled in a trial of the OX40 agonist ivuxolimab. The receptors stem from an adult with an advanced solid tumor such as melanoma, head and neck, liver or kidney cancer.

V usage is TRBV2 and J usage is TRBJ1-1; D call uncertain. The V gene lost 5 bases and the J gene lost 5 bases, with 12 bases spanning the gap. Germline V gene sequence: CDR1 SNHLY, CDR2 FYNNEI. This CDR3 comprises 13 residues. The CDR3 DNA sequence: TGTGCCAGCAGTATGGACGGAGGAACTGAAGCTTTCTTT. It specifies CASSMDGGTEAFF.

This rearrangement joins TRBV18 to TRBJ2-7; 7 bases match TRBD1. Germline V gives CDR1 KGHSH, CDR2 LQKENI. The V segment lost 4 bases and the J segment 3 bases; nucleotides outside the gene matches: 9. CDR3 length: 15 residues. CDR3 DNA sequence: TGTGCCAGCTCACTCGCCCTGGGACAGTACTACGAGCAGTACTTC. It encodes CASSLALGQYYEQYF.

The chain links TRBV28 to TRBJ2-1, with no clear D. With 6 bases removed from V and 0 bases from J, the gap between germline ends came to 12 bases. CDR1 and CDR2 (germline): MDHEN, SYDVKM. The CDR3 sequence is 15 residues long. CDR3 nucleotides: TGTGCCAGCAGCCCGCGACCCAGCTCCTACAATGAGCAGTTCTTC. Translating gives CASSPRPSSYNEQFF.

This chain links TRBV15 with TRBJ2-7; 7 positions match TRBD1. The V segment lost 3 bases and the J segment 5 bases; nucleotides outside the gene matches: 22. From germline, CDR1 is LNHNV and CDR2 YYDKDF (reference sequence). The CDR3 runs 19 residues. The CDR3 spells CATSSKYSRQGSLYDEQYF. As DNA, the CDR3 is TGTGCCACCAGCAGTAAGTATTCCCGACAGGGCTCCCTCTACGACGAGCAGTACTTC.

The rearrangement joins TRBV6-5 to TRBJ2-7; either TRBD1 or TRBD2 may supply D (5 bases each). V gave up 2 bases and J gave up 2 bases, with 10 bases separating them. CDR3 length: 14 residues. Germline CDR1 reads MNHEY; CDR2 reads SVGAGI. CDR3 sequence reads: CASSYGQGAYEQYF. CDR3 nucleotide sequence: TGTGCCAGCAGTTACGGCCAGGGAGCCTACGAGCAGTACTTC.

This clone was found once. This rearrangement joins TRBV7-8 to TRBJ1-2; no clear D gene. The CDR3 runs 15 residues. Deletions cut 2 bases from V and 0 bases from J, with 10 bases between. CDR1 and CDR2 from the germline V gene are SGHVS and FQNEAQ. For the CDR3, the DNA is TGTGCCAGCAGCTTATTTGGCTCCACTAACTATGGCTACACCTTC. As protein: CASSLFGSTNYGYTF.

This clone was counted only a few times. Other DNA sequences from this sample encode an identical CDR3 as well. V and J are TRBV27 and TRBJ2-5; D remains unclear. This CDR3 is 11 amino acids long. The germline V gene encodes CDR1 MNHEY and CDR2 SMNVEV (reference sequence). The germline V and J ends were trimmed by 3 bases and 5 bases, with 4 bases remaining between them. The CDR3: CASSLGETQYF. CDR3 DNA: TGTGCCAGCAGTTTGGGTGAGACCCAGTACTTC.

This sequence joins TRBV25-1 and TRBJ2-7, with D possibly called TRBD1 or TRBD2 (5 bases each). The CDR3 is made up of 17 amino acids. Trimming took 4 bases from V and 3 from J, leaving 22 bases between them. The germline V gene encodes CDR1 MGHDK and CDR2 SYGVNS. The CDR3 sequence is CASSAGTGRGALYEQYF. As DNA, the CDR3 is TGTGCCAGCAGTGCCGGGACGGGACGGGGCGCCCTCTACGAGCAGTACTTC.

The chain recombines TRBV2 with TRBJ2-2; 8 bases match TRBD2. Trimming removed 4 bases from V and 2 bases from J; junction bases left unmatched: 9. This CDR3 is 17 amino acids long. Germline V CDR1 and CDR2: SNHLY, FYNNEI. The DNA of the CDR3 is TGTGCCAGCAGTGGCGAACTGGGACTAGGTAACACCGGGGAGCTGTTTTTT. This encodes CASSGELGLGNTGELFF. Combining the CDR3 with reference TRBV2 and TRBJ2-2 gives the whole variable domain EPEVTQTPSHQVTQMGQEVILRCVPISNHLYFYWYRQILGQKVEFLVSFYNNEISEKSEIFDDQFSVERPDGSNFTLKIRSTKLEDSAMYFCASSGELGLGNTGELFFGEGSRLTVL.

J is TRBJ2-3 and V is TRBV19, with TRBD2 matching over 10 bases. CDR1 LNHDA and CDR2 SQIVND come from the germline V gene (reference sequence). The CDR3 has 17 amino acids. V shed 4 bases and J 3 bases; nucleotides not matched to a gene: 10. The CDR3 here is CASSNLLPSGSTDTQYF. The CDR3 bases are TGTGCCAGTAGTAACCTGCTCCCTAGCGGGAGTACAGATACGCAGTATTTT. Complete variable domain (other parts from reference TRBV19 and TRBJ2-3): DGGITQSPKYLFRKEGQNVTLSCEQNLNHDAMYWYRQDPGQGLRLIYYSQIVNDFQKGDIAEGYSVSREKKESFPLTVTSAQKNPTAFYLCASSNLLPSGSTDTQYFGPGTRLTVL.

CDR3 amino acids: CASRREAAGGYTF. Here the CDR3 DNA reads TGTGCCAGCCGTAGGGAGGCCGCGGGTGGCTACACCTTC. The J gene is TRBJ1-2, the V gene TRBV7-9; unclear D gene. This CDR3 spans 13 amino acids. The V end was cut by 8 bases, the J end by 7 bases, with 17 bases between. Germline CDR1 and CDR2: SEHNR and FQNEAQ (reference sequence).

This clone was detected a few times. The chain joins TRBV19 to TRBJ1-1; 7 positions match TRBD1. The length of the CDR3 is 13 residues. Trimming cost V 3 bases and J 4 bases; bases outside gene matches: 2. Germline loops: CDR1 LNHDA, CDR2 SQIVND (reference sequence). CDR3 DNA: TGTGCCAGTAGTATCAGGGGGATCACTGAAGCTTTCTTT. It encodes CASSIRGITEAFF.

The CDR3 DNA reads TGCGCCAGCAGCCAAGATGACAGCTACAATGAGCAGTTCTTC. It codes for CASSQDDSYNEQFF. The rearrangement links TRBV4-1 to TRBJ2-1; a weak D match, TRBD1 (5 bases). V dropped 0 bases and J dropped 3 bases, with 6 bases sitting between them. The CDR3 is 14 residues long. CDR1 and CDR2 from the germline V gene are MGHRA and YSYEKL.

The chain employs TRBV15 and TRBJ2-3, with 12 nucleotides matching TRBD2. Germline V gives CDR1 LNHNV, CDR2 YYDKDF (reference sequence). The CDR3 is 16 amino acids. V lost 2 bases to trimming and J lost 2 bases; unmatched junction nucleotides: 2. Here the CDR3 reads CATSRWTSGITDTQYF. The DNA of the CDR3 is TGTGCCACCAGCAGATGGACTAGCGGGATCACAGATACGCAGTATTTT.

The chain recombines TRBV19 with TRBJ2-1; 9 bases align to TRBD1. This CDR3 spans 13 amino acids. Trimming took 3 bases from V and 9 from J; bases not matched to a gene: 3. Germline assignment: CDR1 LNHDA and CDR2 SQIVND (reference sequence). The CDR3 loop reads CASSILQGAEQFF. The CDR3 nucleotides are TGTGCCAGTAGTATCCTACAGGGGGCTGAGCAGTTCTTC.

The chain links TRBV10-1 to TRBJ1-1, with D hard to call. The length of the CDR3 is 13 residues. Trimming shortened V by 8 bases and J by 2 bases, and 12 bases separated the two germline ends. From germline, CDR1 is WNHNN and CDR2 SYGVQD (reference sequence). CDR3 sequence (DNA): TGCGCCAGCTCCTTAGGCAGTAACACTGAAGCTTTCTTT. Translating gives CASSLGSNTEAFF.

V gene TRBV11-2 combines with J gene TRBJ2-7, with no clear D. Trimming left V 2 bases short and J 2 bases short, with 10 bases between. The CDR3 has 14 residues. Germline loops: CDR1 SGHAT, CDR2 FQNNGV. In DNA form, the CDR3 reads TGTGCCAGCAGCTTACCCGACCACCCCTACGAGCAGTACTTC. Amino acids: CASSLPDHPYEQYF.

This clone has more than one count but fewer than ten. The chain uses TRBV5-6 and TRBJ2-1; TRBD2 matches at 11 bases. The germline CDR1 and CDR2 sequences are SGHDT and YYEEEE. This CDR3 comprises 17 residues. Trimming removed 0 bases from V and 9 bases from J; junction bases left unmatched: 11. CDR3 DNA: TGTGCCAGCAGCTTGGAGGGTAGCGGGAGGGCCTTTACTGAGCAGTTCTTC. Its protein is CASSLEGSGRAFTEQFF. The entire variable domain, with the rest obtained from reference TRBV5-6 and TRBJ2-1, is as follows: DAGVTQSPTHLIKTRGQQVTLRCSPKSGHDTVSWYQQALGQGPQFIFQYYEEEERQRGNFPDRFSGHQFPNYSSELNVNALLLGDSALYLCASSLEGSGRAFTEQFFGPGTRLTVL.

This sequence joins TRBV4-1 and TRBJ2-1; D possibly matches TRBD1 or TRBD2 (6 bases each). The V end was cut by 1 base, the J end by 8 bases, with 21 bases between. CDR1 is MGHRA and CDR2 is YSYEKL in the germline V gene. The CDR3 has 17 residues. CDR3 nucleotides: TGCGCCAGCAGCCAAGGAAGGGGGACTGCGCCGAGCGATGAGCAGTTCTTC. This gives the protein CASSQGRGTAPSDEQFF.

In its sample, this clone was seen once. The V call is TRBV30, the J call TRBJ1-1, with a tentative D call TRBD1 (5 bases). Germline CDR1 reads GTSNPN; CDR2 reads SVGIG (reference sequence). V lost 3 bases, J lost 4 bases, and 15 bases lay in between. The CDR3 spans 14 residues. In nucleotides, the CDR3 is TGTGCCTGGAGAACGACAGCTAGCGGCACTGAAGCTTTCTTT. Its translation is CAWRTTASGTEAFF.

This sequence joins TRBV10-3 and TRBJ1-4, with D perhaps TRBD1 (6 bases). Germline loops: CDR1 ENHRY, CDR2 SYGVKD. The CDR3 loop spans 14 amino acids. Between the trimmed V and J ends, which lost 8 bases and 8 bases, there was a span of 18 bases. The CDR3 reads CAIALGGGEEKLFF. The CDR3 DNA reads TGTGCCATCGCCCTAGGGGGAGGGGAGGAAAAACTGTTTTTT.

This clone was seen once. V is TRBV11-2 and J is TRBJ2-1, with D possibly being TRBD2 (6 bases). The V end lost 7 bases, the J end lost 13 bases, and 17 bases lay between the germline ends. The CDR3 consists of 12 residues. Germline V CDR1 and CDR2: SGHAT, FQNNGV. The CDR3: CASTPGGGNQFF. The CDR3 DNA is TGTGCCAGCACCCCCGGCGGAGGGAACCAGTTCTTC. Drawing the rest from reference TRBV11-2 and TRBJ2-1, the complete variable domain is EAGVAQSPRYKIIEKRQSVAFWCNPISGHATLYWYQQILGQGPKLLIQFQNNGVVDDSQLPKDRFSAERLKGVDSTLKIQPAKLEDSAVYLCASTPGGGNQFFGPGTRLTVL.